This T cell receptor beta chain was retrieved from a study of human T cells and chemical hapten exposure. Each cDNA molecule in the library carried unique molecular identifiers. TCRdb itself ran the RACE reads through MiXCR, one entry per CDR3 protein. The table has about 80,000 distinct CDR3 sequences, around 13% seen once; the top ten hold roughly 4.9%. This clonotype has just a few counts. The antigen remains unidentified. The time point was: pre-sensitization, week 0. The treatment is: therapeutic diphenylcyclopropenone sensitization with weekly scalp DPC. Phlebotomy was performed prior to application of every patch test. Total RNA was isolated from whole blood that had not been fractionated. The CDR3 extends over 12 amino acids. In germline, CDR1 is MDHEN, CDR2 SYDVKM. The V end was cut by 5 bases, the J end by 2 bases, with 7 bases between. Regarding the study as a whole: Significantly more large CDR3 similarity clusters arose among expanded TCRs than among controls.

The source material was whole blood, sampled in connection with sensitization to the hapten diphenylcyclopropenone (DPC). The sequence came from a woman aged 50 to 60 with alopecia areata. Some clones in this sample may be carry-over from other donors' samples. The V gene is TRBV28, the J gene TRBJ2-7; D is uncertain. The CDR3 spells CASSRSTYEQYF. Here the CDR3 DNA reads TGTGCCAGCAGTAGAAGTACCTACGAGCAGTACTTC.